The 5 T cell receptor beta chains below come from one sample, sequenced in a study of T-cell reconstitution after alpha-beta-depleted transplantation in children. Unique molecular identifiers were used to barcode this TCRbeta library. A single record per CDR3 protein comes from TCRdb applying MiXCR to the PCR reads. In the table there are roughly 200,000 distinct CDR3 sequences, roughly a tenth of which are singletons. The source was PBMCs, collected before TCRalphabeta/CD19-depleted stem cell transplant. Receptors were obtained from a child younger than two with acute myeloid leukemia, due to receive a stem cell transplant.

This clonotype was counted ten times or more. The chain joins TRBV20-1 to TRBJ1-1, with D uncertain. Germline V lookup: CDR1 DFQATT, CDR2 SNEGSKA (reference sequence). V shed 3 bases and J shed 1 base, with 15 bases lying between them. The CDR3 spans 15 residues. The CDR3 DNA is TGCAGTGCTAGGTGGCACGCACCATGGAACACTGAAGCTTTCTTT. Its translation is CSARWHAPWNTEAFF.

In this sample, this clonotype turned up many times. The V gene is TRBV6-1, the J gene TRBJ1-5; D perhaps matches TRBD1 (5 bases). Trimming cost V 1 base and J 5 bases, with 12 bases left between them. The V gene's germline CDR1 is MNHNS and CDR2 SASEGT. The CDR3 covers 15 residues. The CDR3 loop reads CASSEVTGAYQPQHF. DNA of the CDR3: TGTGCCAGCAGTGAAGTCACAGGCGCCTATCAGCCCCAGCATTTT.

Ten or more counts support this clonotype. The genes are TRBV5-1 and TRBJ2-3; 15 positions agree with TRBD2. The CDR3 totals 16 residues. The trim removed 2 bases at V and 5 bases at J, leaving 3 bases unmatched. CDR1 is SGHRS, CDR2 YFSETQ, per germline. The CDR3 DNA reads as TGCGCCAGCAGCTTTGGACTAGCGGGGGGGGAAGATACGCAGTATTTT. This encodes CASSFGLAGGEDTQYF.

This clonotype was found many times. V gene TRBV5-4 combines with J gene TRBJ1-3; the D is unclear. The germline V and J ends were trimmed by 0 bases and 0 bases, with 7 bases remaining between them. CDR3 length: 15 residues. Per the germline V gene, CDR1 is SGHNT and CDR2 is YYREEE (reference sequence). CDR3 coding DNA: TGTGCCAGCAGCTTGGATGCGTTCTCTGGAAACACCATATATTTT. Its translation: CASSLDAFSGNTIYF.

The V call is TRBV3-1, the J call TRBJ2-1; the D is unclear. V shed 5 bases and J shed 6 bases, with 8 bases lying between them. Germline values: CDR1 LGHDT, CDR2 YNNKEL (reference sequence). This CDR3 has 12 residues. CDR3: CASSAYLNEQFF. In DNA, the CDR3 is TGTGCCAGCAGCGCGTACCTCAATGAGCAGTTCTTC.